Each of the 7 T cell receptor beta chains below was sequenced from the same sample in a study of T cells after yellow fever vaccination. A single record per CDR3 protein comes from TCRdb applying MiXCR to the 5' RACE reads. The data show about 580,000 distinct CDR3 sequences, approximately 16% seen once. Material: PBMCs, obtained 4 to 5 days after the first yellow fever vaccination. These receptors all come from a man aged 18 to 29 who received the YFV17D yellow fever vaccine.

V usage is TRBV10-3 and J usage is TRBJ1-3; unclear D gene. Between the trimmed V and J ends, which lost 6 bases and 5 bases, there was a span of 14 bases. The CDR3 consists of 14 residues. Germline V gene data show CDR1 as ENHRY and CDR2 as SYGVKD. The DNA of the CDR3 is TGTGCCATCAGCCCCGGGTCTAACAGAAACACCATATATTTT. This sequence encodes CAISPGSNRNTIYF.

The rearrangement joins TRBV4-2 to TRBJ1-5; the D is unclear. V gave up 4 bases and J gave up 0 bases, with 16 bases separating them. The CDR3 runs to 17 residues. The germline gives CDR1 LGHNA, CDR2 YNFKEQ. CDR3 sequence: CASSPSQGEYSNQPQHF. CDR3 DNA sequence: TGTGCCAGCAGCCCGAGTCAAGGAGAATATAGCAATCAGCCCCAGCATTTT.

This clonotype was seen a handful of times. V is TRBV7-8 and J is TRBJ2-1; TRBD2 might be the D (7 bases). The V end lost 1 base, the J end lost 8 bases, and 18 bases lay between the germline ends. Germline CDR1 reads SGHVS; CDR2 reads FQNEAQ. This CDR3 has 16 residues. This CDR3 is CASSLGGGGASDEQFF. DNA for the CDR3: TGTGCCAGCAGCTTAGGAGGTGGGGGGGCGTCGGATGAGCAGTTCTTC.

The chain is built from TRBV12-3 or TRBV12-4 and TRBJ2-6; D is possibly TRBD1 (7 bases). Between the trimmed V and J ends, which lost 3 bases and 0 bases, there was a span of 15 bases. The length of the CDR3 is 18 residues. The CDR3 sequence is CASSFRQGLPSGANVLTF. The CDR3 DNA follows: TGTGCCAGCAGTTTCCGACAGGGACTTCCCTCTGGGGCCAACGTCCTGACTTTC.

This clonotype was seen at least ten times. The chain joins TRBV7-8 to TRBJ2-2, with D possibly TRBD1 on 5 matching bases. Germline V lookup: CDR1 SGHVS, CDR2 FQNEAQ. The CDR3 spans 15 residues. V was pared by 3 bases and J by 4 bases, with 12 bases between. The CDR3 here is CASSFNVQGTGELFF. The CDR3 coding sequence is TGTGCCAGCAGCTTTAACGTCCAGGGCACCGGGGAGCTGTTTTTT.

The chain recombines TRBV10-2 with TRBJ1-1; possibly TRBD1 for D (5 bases). Germline values: CDR1 WSHSY, CDR2 SAAADI. This CDR3 is built from 13 residues. V was pared by 1 base and J by 3 bases, with 6 bases between. The CDR3 protein is CASSEWGDTEAFF. CDR3 DNA sequence: TGCGCCAGCAGTGAGTGGGGGGACACTGAAGCTTTCTTT.

The table lists this clonotype with a few counts. This chain joins TRBV23-1 and TRBJ2-2; D gene unclear. TRBV23-1 is an ORF, and what it does is uncertain. The CDR3 has 12 amino acids. V lost 0 bases, J lost 7 bases, and 3 bases lay in between. Here the CDR3 DNA reads TGCGCCAGCAGTCAATCTTGCGGGGAGCTGTTTTTT. Encoded protein: CASSQSCGELFF.